These 10 T cell receptor beta chains were sequenced from one sample in a study of technical replicates of blood from a handful of donors. Only in-frame clones appear in the TCRdb table, and some are missing; sequencing was by immunoSEQ multiplex PCR. This repertoire shows 50,000 to 55,000 clones, more than 70% found once; its top ten account for 5% to 6%. The sample comprised PBMCs. These receptors were obtained from a human donor in good health. Some clones in this sample may be carry-over from other donors' samples.

V is TRBV1 and J is TRBJ2-2; the D call TRBD2 from the table was never checked on the DNA. TRBV1 is a known pseudogene. The CDR3 is made up of 22 amino acids. CDR3 in amino acids: CTSSQTPGLGRDLPANTGELFF. DNA of the CDR3: TGCACCAGCAGCCAAACACCGGGCCTCGGGCGGGACCTCCCCGCGAACACCGGGGAGCTGTTTTTT.

This clone came up once. The rearrangement links TRBV6-1 to TRBJ2-1; TRBD2 matches 10 bases. Looked up from germline, CDR1 is MNHNS and CDR2 is SASEGT. The V gene end was trimmed by 4 bases and the J gene end by 8 bases; junction bases not matched to a gene: 8. The length of the CDR3 is 15 residues. The CDR3 DNA follows: TGTGCCAGCAGTGTAAGCGGGAGGGCCCCCTATGAGCAGTTCTTC. Encoded protein: CASSVSGRAPYEQFF.

V gene TRBV4-1 combines with J gene TRBJ2-7; a weak D match, TRBD2 (5 bases). The CDR3 is 15 residues long. Per germline, CDR1 MGHRA and CDR2 YSYEKL. The germline V and J ends were trimmed by 1 base and 5 bases, with 15 bases remaining between them. The DNA for the CDR3 is TGCGCCAGCAGCCAAGGAGCGGACTGGGTGGACGAGCAGTACTTC. Translation: CASSQGADWVDEQYF.

V is TRBV6-5 and J is TRBJ2-7; tentatively, D is TRBD1 (6 bases). The CDR3 contains 15 residues. Germline V gene sequence: CDR1 MNHEY, CDR2 SVGAGI. V was clipped by 6 bases and J by 2 bases, with 17 bases between them. The CDR3 region is CASSQVRGRAYEQYF. The CDR3 DNA is TGTGCCAGCAGCCAGGTCAGGGGCCGCGCCTACGAGCAGTACTTC.

The table lists this clone with a count of one. CDR3 in amino acids: CASSEFGYTGELFF. CDR3 sequence (DNA): TGTGCCAGCAGTGAATTCGGGTACACCGGGGAGCTGTTTTTT. The chain employs TRBV25-1 and TRBJ2-2; D is uncertain. The germline V and J ends were trimmed by 1 base and 3 bases, with 6 bases remaining between them. The length of the CDR3 is 14 residues. Germline assignment: CDR1 MGHDK and CDR2 SYGVNS.

V gene TRBV7-2 combines with J gene TRBJ2-7; a weak D match, TRBD2 (6 bases). CDR1 SGHTA and CDR2 FQGNSA come from the germline V gene. V gave up 1 base and J gave up 12 bases, with 28 bases separating them. The CDR3 runs to 17 residues. The CDR3 region has the DNA TGTGCCAGCAGCTTAGGTTCGGAATACGGACTATCCTCCCCTACGTACTTC. This sequence encodes CASSLGSEYGLSSPTYF.

The CDR3 DNA reads TGTGCCAGCAGCCTTTTCGGGACAGTGAACACTGAAGCTTTCTTT. Its protein is CASSLFGTVNTEAFF. This chain links TRBV7-2 with TRBJ1-1; 7 bases are a match to TRBD1. The length of the CDR3 is 15 residues. CDR1 SGHTA and CDR2 FQGNSA come from the germline V gene. V shed 5 bases and J 0 bases; nucleotides not matched to a gene: 6.

V is TRBV29-1 and J is TRBJ1-5; 8 bases match TRBD1. Germline V gene data show CDR1 as SQVTM and CDR2 as ANQGSEA. Germline trimming cut 6 bases from V and 0 bases from J; bases unmatched to any gene: 4. CDR3 size: 14 residues. The CDR3 region has the DNA TGCAGCGTAGGAGGACAGGGTAGCAATCAGCCCCAGCATTTT. Translation gives CSVGGQGSNQPQHF.

The CDR3 DNA reads TGTGCCAGCACCTCAGATGCCAAAGAAGAGAACACTGAAGCTTTCTTT. This encodes CASTSDAKEENTEAFF. The V call is TRBV5-8, the J call TRBJ1-1, with unresolved D. The length of the CDR3 is 16 residues. V lost 6 bases and J 1 base, leaving 19 bases between the germline ends. The germline V gene has CDR1 SGHTS and CDR2 YDEGEE.

V is TRBV6-5 and J is TRBJ2-2; TRBD2 matches at 8 bases. Germline V gene data show CDR1 as MNHEY and CDR2 as SVGAGI. The CDR3 spans 16 residues. The trim removed 0 bases at V and 5 bases at J, leaving 5 bases unmatched. This chain's CDR3 is CASSYSRLAGTGELFF. The CDR3 DNA sequence: TGTGCCAGCAGTTACTCGAGGTTAGCGGGAACCGGGGAGCTGTTTTTT.